These T cell receptor beta chains were read from a single sample in a study of CD8 T cells in ankylosing spondylitis. MiXCR was run by TCRdb on the 5' RACE reads, yielding one entry per CDR3 protein. This table has tens of thousands of distinct CDR3 sequences, approximately 10% appearing once. Sequenced material: blood, either unsorted or a sorted T cell fraction (not recorded which). The origin of the receptors is a male donor with ankylosing spondylitis or in good health (not recorded which). Each CDR3 is given with its conserved first and last residue. A D gene is named only where the DNA matches it firmly. Rows may omit the clone size; those that give it use once, few, many or a size class.

>TRBV2|TRBJ1-5|many|TRBD1
TGTGCCAGCCAGGGGGGGCTGAGCAATCAGCCCCAGCATTTT
CASQGGLSNQPQHF
>TRBV28|TRBJ2-3|many|NA
TGTGCCAGCAGTCCCATCGTCGGGGGTCCGGACACAGATACGCAGTATTTT
CASSPIVGGPDTDTQYF
>TRBV10-3|TRBJ2-3|many|TRBD1
TGTGCCATCAGCACCGCCAGGGGGTACGACACAGATACGCAGTATTTT
CAISTARGYDTDTQYF
>TRBV5-1|TRBJ2-3|many|NA
TGCGCCAGCAGCTTGGCTCGAGGACGCACAGATACGCAGTATTTT
CASSLARGRTDTQYF
>TRBV11-2|TRBJ2-2|NA|NA
TGTGCCAGCAGCTTAGGGGTCAGCCACTCGAACACCGGGGAGCTGTTTTTT
CASSLGVSHSNTGELFF
>TRBV3-1|TRBJ1-3|medium-sized|NA
TGTGCCAGCAGCCAGGAATACTCTGGAAACACCATATATTTT
CASSQEYSGNTIYF
>TRBV12-3/TRBV12-4|TRBJ1-3|many|TRBD1
TGTGCCAACGGACAGGGGAGTTCTGGAAACACCATATATTTT
CANGQGSSGNTIYF
>TRBV12-3/TRBV12-4|TRBJ1-4|NA|TRBD1
TGTGCCAGCAGTTTGGGGACAGCTAATGAAAAACTGTTTTTT
CASSLGTANEKLFF
>TRBV6-1|TRBJ2-7|few|NA
TGTGCCAGCAGTGAAAACAGGTTCAGCCAGGAGCAGTACTTC
CASSENRFSQEQYF
>TRBV5-1|TRBJ1-6|many|NA
TGCGCCAGCAGCTCGGGAGACCCTAATTCACCCCTCCACTTT
CASSSGDPNSPLHF
>TRBV2|TRBJ2-1|many|NA
TGTGCCAGCAGTGAAACCCTTGATTTAGAGCAGTTCTTC
CASSETLDLEQFF
>TRBV6-2/TRBV6-3|TRBJ2-1|many|NA
TGTGCCAGCAGTTACTCGAGGACTAACTACAATGAGCAGTTCTTC
CASSYSRTNYNEQFF
>TRBV7-2|TRBJ1-1|NA|NA
TGTGCCAGCAGCTTATACGGGACGGACAACACTGAAGCTTTCTTT
CASSLYGTDNTEAFF
>TRBV20-1|TRBJ1-5|few|NA
TGCAGTGCTCGAACCGGACGGTATAGCAATCAGCCCCAGCATTTT
CSARTGRYSNQPQHF
>TRBV5-1|TRBJ2-7|many|TRBD1
TGCGCCAGCAGCTTGAGGCGGACAGGACACGAGCAGTACTTC
CASSLRRTGHEQYF
>TRBV2|TRBJ2-5|few|NA
TGTGCCAGCAGTGTAGGGAACCAAGAGACCCAGTACTTC
CASSVGNQETQYF
>TRBV5-1|TRBJ2-2|many|TRBD2
TGCGCCAGCAGCTTGCGTCTAGCGGCCATTATGAACACCGGGGAGCTGTTTTTT
CASSLRLAAIMNTGELFF
>TRBV28|TRBJ2-3|many|TRBD1
TGTGCCAGCAGTACCAATCAGGGGGCTGGAACAGATACGCAGTATTTT
CASSTNQGAGTDTQYF
>TRBV5-6|TRBJ2-2|NA|TRBD2
TGTGCCAGCAGCTGGGGCGGGAGGAACACCGGGGAGCTGTTTTTT
CASSWGGRNTGELFF
>TRBV18|TRBJ1-3|few|NA
TGTGCCAGCTCACCCTCCGGGACACGCAGCTCTGGAAACACCATATATTTT
CASSPSGTRSSGNTIYF
>TRBV28|TRBJ2-3|many|NA
TGTGCCAGCAGTCGGAACCGGGCGGGTACGCAGTATTTT
CASSRNRAGTQYF
>TRBV6-1|TRBJ2-5|NA|TRBD1
TGTGCCAGCAGACCCGGGGACAGAAGGGAGACCCAGTACTTC
CASRPGDRRETQYF
>TRBV14|TRBJ2-2|NA|NA
TGTGCCAGCAGTCGATCAGGGTCACTGGGCACCGGGGAGCTGTTTTTT
CASSRSGSLGTGELFF
>TRBV10-3|TRBJ2-7|many|NA
TGTGCCATCAGTGACGACAGTCGGCGTGAGGACGAGCAGTACTTC
CAISDDSRREDEQYF
>TRBV3-1|TRBJ1-2|many|NA
TGTGCCAGCAGCCAAGAAGCCTCTGGGTATGATGAGTATGGCTACACCTTC
CASSQEASGYDEYGYTF
>TRBV6-5|TRBJ1-2|many|NA
TGTGCCAGCAGTTACGACGGCTACTATGGCTACACCTTC
CASSYDGYYGYTF
>TRBV29-1|TRBJ2-1|many|TRBD1
TGCAGCGTTGAAAGACAGGGGGCGAAAAATGAGCAGTTCTTC
CSVERQGAKNEQFF
>TRBV28|TRBJ2-6|few|TRBD2
TGTGCCAGCAGTTTACTTGGTAGCGGGGGGGCCGACAACGTCCTGACTTTC
CASSLLGSGGADNVLTF
>TRBV20-1|TRBJ2-5|many|NA
TGCAGTGCTAAACCTCAACTAGAAGAGACCCAGTACTTC
CSAKPQLEETQYF
>TRBV11-2|TRBJ2-7|few|NA
TGTGCCAGCAGCCCGCTGGGCCTAACCTACGAGCAGTACTTC
CASSPLGLTYEQYF
>TRBV19|TRBJ2-7|few|TRBD1
TGTGCCAGTAGTATCGGACAGGGGGAAATTTACGAGCAGTACTTC
CASSIGQGEIYEQYF
>TRBV20-1|TRBJ2-7|many|NA
TGCAGTGCGCCCGCTGAGGGACGCGAGCAGTACTTC
CSAPAEGREQYF
>TRBV3-1|TRBJ2-1|many|NA
TGTGCCAGCAGCCAAGGGGTGTGGGGGGGGCCCGAACAGTTCTTC
CASSQGVWGGPEQFF
>TRBV12-3/TRBV12-4|TRBJ1-2|many|TRBD1
TGTGCCAGCAGTTTGACAGGGAATGGCTACACCTTC
CASSLTGNGYTF
>TRBV12-3/TRBV12-4|TRBJ1-5|many|TRBD1
TGTGCCAGCAGGCCAGACAGGGGAAATGAGAATCAGCCCCAGCATTTT
CASRPDRGNENQPQHF
>TRBV18|TRBJ1-2|NA|NA
TGTGCCAGCTCACCTCCCTCGCCCGGGGCGCGAGGCTACACCTTC
CASSPPSPGARGYTF
>TRBV12-5|TRBJ2-1|many|TRBD2
TGTGCTAGTGCCGATCACGGACTAGCGGAGAACTACAATGAGCAGTTCTTC
CASADHGLAENYNEQFF
>TRBV5-4|TRBJ2-1|many|TRBD2
TGTGCCAGCCTCCCTGGGAGGGCCAATGAGCAGTTCTTC
CASLPGRANEQFF
>TRBV28|TRBJ2-3|many|TRBD1
TGTGCCAGCAGTCCCGGGACAGGGGGCTCAGATACGCAGTATTTT
CASSPGTGGSDTQYF
>TRBV5-1|TRBJ2-3|NA|NA
TGCGCCAGCAGCTTGGTCACAGTTACACAGTATTTT
CASSLVTVTQYF
>TRBV5-1|TRBJ1-2|many|NA
TGCGCCAGCAGCTTGGAGGGACAAATCTATGGCTACACCTTC
CASSLEGQIYGYTF
>TRBV19|TRBJ2-5|NA|NA
TGTGCCAGTAGCCAAGGGCTCCAAGAGACCCAGTACTTC
CASSQGLQETQYF
>TRBV15|TRBJ2-5|many|NA
TGTGCCACCAGCAGGGGCGAGACCCAGTACTTC
CATSRGETQYF
>TRBV12-3/TRBV12-4|TRBJ1-5|medium-sized|NA
TGTGCCAGCACCTGGGACTCCTATCAGCCCCAGCATTTT
CASTWDSYQPQHF
>TRBV27|TRBJ2-4|few|TRBD2
TGTGCCAGCAGTCCCGGGACTAGCGGAAACATTCAGTACTTC
CASSPGTSGNIQYF
>TRBV2|TRBJ1-2|few|NA
TGTGCCAGCAGTGTCCGGCCGGCCTCTAACTATGGCTACACCTTC
CASSVRPASNYGYTF
>TRBV5-1|TRBJ2-5|many|TRBD1
TGCGCCAGCCGTGTCAGACAGGGACAAGAGACCCAGTACTTC
CASRVRQGQETQYF
>TRBV12-3/TRBV12-4|TRBJ1-1|few|TRBD1
TGTGCCAGCAGTCCTACAGGGGGGGCTGAAGCTTTCTTT
CASSPTGGAEAFF
>TRBV12-3/TRBV12-4|TRBJ2-3|many|TRBD2
TGTGCCAGCAGTTTAGGGCTAGCGGGGCTAGGTTCTAGCACAGATACGCAGTATTTT
CASSLGLAGLGSSTDTQYF
>TRBV5-6|TRBJ1-5|many|NA
TGTGCCAGCAGCTTGCTGACAGCCCGGGCGGATCAGCCCCAGCATTTT
CASSLLTARADQPQHF
>TRBV29-1|TRBJ2-2|many|NA
TGCAGCGTTGTTGACAACTGGGACACCGGGGAGCTGTTTTTT
CSVVDNWDTGELFF
>TRBV12-3/TRBV12-4|TRBJ2-1|many|TRBD2
TGTGCCAGCACCCGACTAGCGGGGGGGCCTCGGGAGCAGTTCTTC
CASTRLAGGPREQFF
>TRBV20-1|TRBJ2-5|many|NA
TGCAGTGCTAGAAGGGCGGTCACACTTCAAGAGACCCAGTACTTC
CSARRAVTLQETQYF
>TRBV5-1|TRBJ2-7|many|TRBD1
TGCGCCAGCAGCTTGGGGGGACAGGGAATCTACGAGCAGTACTTC
CASSLGGQGIYEQYF
>TRBV12-3/TRBV12-4|TRBJ2-5|many|NA
TGTGCCAGCAATCACGGGGGAGAAGAGACCCAGTACTTC
CASNHGGEETQYF
>TRBV20-1|TRBJ2-3|many|TRBD1
TGCAGTGCCCACTGGACAGGGGGCCGAACAGATACGCAGTATTTT
CSAHWTGGRTDTQYF
>TRBV29-1|TRBJ1-2|many|NA
TGCAGCGTTGAAAAGGGAACAGGCTATGGCTACACCTTC
CSVEKGTGYGYTF
>TRBV6-1|TRBJ2-3|many|NA
TGTGCCAGCAGTGAAGCTAGGGCTCCCACAGATACGCAGTATTTT
CASSEARAPTDTQYF
>TRBV5-4|TRBJ1-2|NA|TRBD1
TGTGCCAGCAGCTTGGCAATCGGGCAGGGGGCCTCTGGCTACACCTTC
CASSLAIGQGASGYTF
>TRBV15|TRBJ1-5|many|NA
TGTGCCACCAGCAGAGTCCCGTCAACTTCCCAGCATTTT
CATSRVPSTSQHF